This TCR beta chain is drawn from a study of T-cell memory formation after mild COVID-19. Turning to this clonotype: As yet, its antigen is unknown.

Points from the study as a whole: Among clones peaking at day 37 in the second wave, SARS-CoV-2 specificity remained unconfirmed.

CDR1 is MNHEY, CDR2 SVGAGI, per germline. The V gene end was trimmed by 2 bases and the J gene end by 6 bases; junction bases not matched to a gene: 9. This CDR3 comprises 15 residues. The TCR alpha and TCR beta cDNA libraries, bearing sample barcodes and UMIs, were generated by 5'RACE using constant-segment primers. TCRdb recomputed calls from the 5' RACE reads with MiXCR, one row per CDR3 protein. Here the sample spans under 350,000 distinct CDR3 sequences, 15% to 20% being singletons. The chain has TRBV6-5 and TRBJ1-2, with TRBD1 identical over 7 bases. Material: PBMCs or a T cell subset sorted from them (not recorded which). This clonotype was sampled from a young man who had mild COVID-19 (a few samples of this study predate the infection). Cell type and time point are not known. The CDR3, as DNA: TGTGCCAGCAGTTACAGGGGGCGGGCGTCCGATGGCTACACCTTC. It codes for CASSYRGRASDGYTF.